What follows is one T cell receptor (beta chain) and its context. In the authors' workflow: Reference gene primer amplification in the assay estimated nucleated cell counts. Libraries were prepared by immunoSEQ multiplex PCR; TCRdb keeps only in-frame clonotypes and omits some of them. The D gene and trimming were derived from the DNA, and the V and J assignments and clone size from that table. There are about 240,000 clones in the sample; 65% to 85% occur only once, and around 5.5% lies in the top ten. Per the germline V gene, CDR1 is SGHTA and CDR2 is FQGNSA. The CDR3 contains 13 residues. V was pared by 5 bases and J by 9 bases, with 14 bases between. This record belongs to a study of blood T cell repertoires in COVID-19.

The sequenced sample was peripheral blood. The chain has TRBV7-2 and TRBJ2-1; no clear D. The TCR sequence derives from a human donor in a cohort sampled during active COVID-19. CDR3 DNA sequence: TGTGCCAGCAGCCCCGAAAGTCTCAGTGAGCAGTTCTTC. Protein product: CASSPESLSEQFF.